A selection of T cell receptor beta chains follows, all from one sample in a study of T cell changes during pregnancy in multiple sclerosis. The protocol was immunoSEQ multiplex PCR, while the TCRdb copy is restricted to in-frame clones and leaves out a portion. The table shows about 27,000 clones, with 86% occurring only once. The sample consisted of CD8+ T cells from peripheral blood mononuclear cells, taken in the first trimester of pregnancy. These receptors were taken from a female donor in good health, enrolled as a control in a pregnancy study. Each CDR3 is given with its conserved first and last residue. A D gene is named only where the DNA matches it firmly. For some rows the clone size is stated as once, few or many, or as a class when expanded; others skip it.

DNA: TGCAGCGCCGCTAGCGGGGTAAACACAGATACGCAGTATTTT; CDR3: CSAASGVNTDTQYF; D: TRBD2; J: TRBJ2-3; size: -; V: TRBV29-1
DNA: TGCGCCAGCAGCTTGGGGGCCGACAGGATCCAAAACTATGGCTACACCTTC; CDR3: CASSLGADRIQNYGYTF; D: -; J: TRBJ1-2; size: -; V: TRBV5-1
DNA: TGCGCCAGCAGCCTCGGGACTAGCGGGAGTTACGAGCAGTACTTC; CDR3: CASSLGTSGSYEQYF; D: TRBD2; J: TRBJ2-7; size: -; V: TRBV4-3
DNA: TGTGCCAGCAGCGTTGATAGCGGGGGGGCCGGGGAGCTGTTTTTT; CDR3: CASSVDSGGAGELFF; D: TRBD2; J: TRBJ2-2; size: -; V: TRBV9
DNA: TGTGCCAGCAGCCCAACAGAGGGCGGAATTGAGCAGTACTTC; CDR3: CASSPTEGGIEQYF; D: -; J: TRBJ2-7; size: -; V: TRBV11-1
DNA: TGTGCCAGCAGCGCGATTAGCGGGAGAGGCAATGAGCAGTTCTTC; CDR3: CASSAISGRGNEQFF; D: TRBD2; J: TRBJ2-1; size: -; V: TRBV9
DNA: TGTGCCAGCAGTTTAGGAGACAGAGGCTTATCCTACGAGCAGTACTTC; CDR3: CASSLGDRGLSYEQYF; D: -; J: TRBJ2-7; size: once; V: TRBV27
DNA: TGTGCCAGCAGCGTAGAAGACATGGGCTCCTACGAGCAGTACTTC; CDR3: CASSVEDMGSYEQYF; D: -; J: TRBJ2-7; size: -; V: TRBV9
DNA: TGTGCCAGCAGTCCTTGGGGGGGGGACACTGAAGCTTTCTTT; CDR3: CASSPWGGDTEAFF; D: -; J: TRBJ1-1; size: -; V: TRBV6-1
DNA: TGTGCCAGCAGCTTCATACAGGGGAAGTATGGCTACACCTTC; CDR3: CASSFIQGKYGYTF; D: TRBD1; J: TRBJ1-2; size: -; V: TRBV7-2
DNA: TGTGCCAGCACCTCAGGGACTGTCTACAATGAGCAGTTCTTC; CDR3: CASTSGTVYNEQFF; D: -; J: TRBJ2-1; size: -; V: TRBV27
DNA: TGTGCCAGCAGCTTTACCCCCAGGATCAGCACAGATACGCAGTATTTT; CDR3: CASSFTPRISTDTQYF; D: -; J: TRBJ2-3; size: few; V: TRBV7-8
DNA: TGTGCCAGCAGTGAACGCGGGGGGGGAAACTACAATGAGCAGTTCTTC; CDR3: CASSERGGGNYNEQFF; D: TRBD2; J: TRBJ2-1; size: -; V: TRBV6-1
DNA: TGTGCCAGTAGTATGAGTCCCTGGACAGGGGGCCTCCTTACAGATACGCAGTATTTT; CDR3: CASSMSPWTGGLLTDTQYF; D: TRBD1; J: TRBJ2-3; size: -; V: TRBV19
DNA: TGTGCCAGCAGCTTAGATCATTATGGCTACACCTTC; CDR3: CASSLDHYGYTF; D: -; J: TRBJ1-2; size: once; V: TRBV11-2
DNA: TGTGCCAGCAGTCCCCTTAGCGGTAACTCCTACAATGAGCAGTTCTTC; CDR3: CASSPLSGNSYNEQFF; D: -; J: TRBJ2-1; size: -; V: TRBV28
DNA: TGTGCCAGCAGCCGCGGGGCGGGGGTAGAGACCCAGTACTTC; CDR3: CASSRGAGVETQYF; D: TRBD2; J: TRBJ2-5; size: -; V: TRBV27
DNA: TGTGCCAGCAGTTTTCGGACAAACTACAATGAGCAGTTCTTC; CDR3: CASSFRTNYNEQFF; D: -; J: TRBJ2-1; size: -; V: TRBV27
DNA: TGTGCCAGCAGTTTCGGTTACGAGCAGTACTTC; CDR3: CASSFGYEQYF; D: -; J: TRBJ2-7; size: -; V: TRBV27
DNA: TGTGCCAGCAGTCCGGACAGGGGGGCGTACGAGCAGTACTTC; CDR3: CASSPDRGAYEQYF; D: TRBD1; J: TRBJ2-7; size: -; V: TRBV27
DNA: TGTGCCAGCAGCCAGGTCGTTAATTCACCCCTCCACTTT; CDR3: CASSQVVNSPLHF; D: -; J: TRBJ1-6; size: -; V: TRBV11-2
DNA: TGCGCCAGCGAACCATCGGGTTCGAGTAATTCACCCCTCCACTTT; CDR3: CASEPSGSSNSPLHF; D: -; J: TRBJ1-6; size: -; V: TRBV4-1
DNA: TGTGCCAGCAGCTTAGCGGCCCCCTTCAGCTCCTACAATGAGCAGTTCTTC; CDR3: CASSLAAPFSSYNEQFF; D: -; J: TRBJ2-1; size: -; V: TRBV7-2
DNA: TGCGCCAGCACCCAGGGCGGGCAGGGGGCGATTTTGAACACTGAAGCTTTCTTT; CDR3: CASTQGGQGAILNTEAFF; D: TRBD1; J: TRBJ1-1; size: -; V: TRBV5-1
DNA: TGTGCCAGCAGCTCCCCCAGGGCGGGGACTAGCGGGGTCTACGAGCAGTACTTC; CDR3: CASSSPRAGTSGVYEQYF; D: TRBD2; J: TRBJ2-7; size: once; V: TRBV9
DNA: TGTGCCAGCAGCTCCTTCCAGGGGCCCTACGAGCAGTACTTC; CDR3: CASSSFQGPYEQYF; D: -; J: TRBJ2-7; size: once; V: TRBV7-2
DNA: TGTGCCAGTAACGGGGGAAACGAGCAGTACTTC; CDR3: CASNGGNEQYF; D: -; J: TRBJ2-7; size: -; V: TRBV19
DNA: TGTGCCAGCAGCTTAATGGCCACTGAAGCTTTCTTT; CDR3: CASSLMATEAFF; D: -; J: TRBJ1-1; size: -; V: TRBV13
DNA: TGTGCCAGCAGCAGCCTATTCGACAGGGGGATTATCAATGAGCAGTTCTTC; CDR3: CASSSLFDRGIINEQFF; D: -; J: TRBJ2-1; size: -; V: TRBV21-1
DNA: TGTGCCAGCATCCCCTTCGACAGGGTTCGCAATGAGCAGTTCTTC; CDR3: CASIPFDRVRNEQFF; D: TRBD1; J: TRBJ2-1; size: -; V: TRBV28
DNA: TGTGCCAGTAGTATCGCAGGGGGTAGCTACACCTTC; CDR3: CASSIAGGSYTF; D: TRBD1; J: TRBJ1-2; size: -; V: TRBV19
DNA: TGTGCCAGCAGCTTAGGGGGAGATTTGAACACTGAAGCTTTCTTT; CDR3: CASSLGGDLNTEAFF; D: -; J: TRBJ1-1; size: -; V: TRBV7-2
DNA: TGCGCCAGCAGCTTGCGGCTAGCGGGAACAGATACGCAGTATTTT; CDR3: CASSLRLAGTDTQYF; D: TRBD2; J: TRBJ2-3; size: -; V: TRBV5-1
DNA: TGTGCCAGCAGTTTAGTTCCAGGACAAAACTATGGCTACACCTTC; CDR3: CASSLVPGQNYGYTF; D: -; J: TRBJ1-2; size: once; V: TRBV28
DNA: TGTGCCAGCAGTCCTAGCGGGAGTACAGATACGCAGTATTTT; CDR3: CASSPSGSTDTQYF; D: TRBD2; J: TRBJ2-3; size: few; V: TRBV6-4
DNA: TGTGCCAGCAGCCCAGTCAGGGAGGGTTGGGAAAAACTGTTTTTT; CDR3: CASSPVREGWEKLFF; D: -; J: TRBJ1-4; size: -; V: TRBV28
DNA: TGTGCTAGTGGTTTGGTAGGGGACAGCAATCACAGAAACACCATATATTTT; CDR3: CASGLVGDSNHRNTIYF; D: TRBD1; J: TRBJ1-3; size: -; V: TRBV12-5
DNA: TGTGCCAGCAGTTTCGGCGCGGGAGGCACAGATACGCAGTATTTT; CDR3: CASSFGAGGTDTQYF; D: TRBD2; J: TRBJ2-3; size: -; V: TRBV28
DNA: TGTGCCAGCAGTCCCACCCCCAGGCGCGACGAGCAGTACTTC; CDR3: CASSPTPRRDEQYF; D: -; J: TRBJ2-7; size: -; V: TRBV6-5
DNA: TGTGCCAGCAGCGATGGGCCTCGACACGAGCAGTACTTC; CDR3: CASSDGPRHEQYF; D: -; J: TRBJ2-7; size: -; V: TRBV25-1
DNA: TGTGCCAGTAGTATAGTCAGGGCGACTGAAGCTTTCTTT; CDR3: CASSIVRATEAFF; D: -; J: TRBJ1-1; size: -; V: TRBV19
DNA: TGTGCCAGTAGTATGGCAGGGGGATCGGTATATTATTACGAGCAGTACTTC; CDR3: CASSMAGGSVYYYEQYF; D: TRBD1; J: TRBJ2-7; size: -; V: TRBV19
DNA: TGTGCCTGGAGTATTGGGGGAGGCTGGAATGAGCAGTTCTTC; CDR3: CAWSIGGGWNEQFF; D: -; J: TRBJ2-1; size: -; V: TRBV30
DNA: TGTGCCAGCAGTCCGGGGACATACAACACCGGGGAGCTGTTTTTT; CDR3: CASSPGTYNTGELFF; D: -; J: TRBJ2-2; size: once; V: TRBV28
DNA: TGCAGCGCCCCAGGGGAGAACACTGAAGCTTTCTTT; CDR3: CSAPGENTEAFF; D: -; J: TRBJ1-1; size: -; V: TRBV29-1
DNA: TGTGCCAGCAGCCTTCCCCCAAGCAACGGCTACACCTTC; CDR3: CASSLPPSNGYTF; D: -; J: TRBJ1-2; size: -; V: TRBV5-6
DNA: TGTGCCAGCAGCTTCGGACAGCTGAACACTGAAGCTTTCTTT; CDR3: CASSFGQLNTEAFF; D: -; J: TRBJ1-1; size: -; V: TRBV11-2
DNA: TGTGCCAGCAGCCAAGATCCCCTGTGGAGACAAGAGACCCAGTACTTC; CDR3: CASSQDPLWRQETQYF; D: -; J: TRBJ2-5; size: -; V: TRBV14
DNA: TGTGCCAGTCGGGGGGGTTACTATGGCTACACCTTC; CDR3: CASRGGYYGYTF; D: -; J: TRBJ1-2; size: few; V: TRBV19
DNA: TGTGCCAGCAGCTTAGGGGAGGCTGCCAATGAGCAGTTCTTC; CDR3: CASSLGEAANEQFF; D: -; J: TRBJ2-1; size: -; V: TRBV7-9
DNA: TGTGCCAGCAGCTTCGGTGGGAGCGATCAGCCCCAGCATTTT; CDR3: CASSFGGSDQPQHF; D: -; J: TRBJ1-5; size: -; V: TRBV7-6
DNA: TGTGCCAGCAGTGAGGGGACAGGGATTGGAGGCTACACCTTC; CDR3: CASSEGTGIGGYTF; D: TRBD1; J: TRBJ1-2; size: -; V: TRBV25-1
DNA: TGTGCCATCGCGGATAGCAATCAGCCCCAGCATTTT; CDR3: CAIADSNQPQHF; D: -; J: TRBJ1-5; size: -; V: TRBV10-3
DNA: TGTGCCAGCAGTTATGGGGACAGGCCGAACACTGAAGCTTTCTTT; CDR3: CASSYGDRPNTEAFF; D: TRBD1; J: TRBJ1-1; size: -; V: TRBV6-7
DNA: TGCGCCAGCAGCCTGCGCATAGCGGGGGGAGGAGAGACCCAGTACTTC; CDR3: CASSLRIAGGGETQYF; D: TRBD2; J: TRBJ2-5; size: -; V: TRBV4-1